Sequencing of this TCR beta chain was carried out in a study of T cell changes during pregnancy in multiple sclerosis. V gave up 1 base and J gave up 4 bases, with 8 bases separating them. Germline V gives CDR1 MGHRA, CDR2 YSYEKL. CDR3 size: 13 residues. Profiled with immunoSEQ multiplex PCR; TCRdb holds only in-frame clones, not every one. This sample carries some 80,000 clones, just under 95% of them seen once, and the ten largest clones take more than 0.9%. Source: peripheral blood, taken in the first trimester of pregnancy. The source is a female donor with multiple sclerosis, enrolled in a pregnancy study. V gene TRBV4-1 combines with J gene TRBJ2-7; unclear D gene. DNA of the CDR3: TGCGCCAGCAGCCAAGGCCGGAGTTACGAGCAGTACTTC. Translating it yields CASSQGRSYEQYF.